This T cell receptor (beta chain) derives from a study of cytomegalovirus exposure and HLA in healthy donors. Study-wide points: Some V segments, including TRBV6-2 and TRBV6-3, were excluded as indistinguishable. Later analysis identified a missense DCLRE1C variant that was linked to TCR beta V- and J-gene trimming. A prior analysis recorded that most TCR beta V segments were productive about 87% or about 30% of the time.

All donors participated as healthy donors of bone marrow. Germline CDR1 is MGHDK and CDR2 is SYGVNS. V was pared by 5 bases and J by 0 bases, with 22 bases between. This CDR3 has 18 amino acids. In the PCR, 60 Vbeta and 13 Jbeta primers were used. Assay: immunoSEQ multiplex PCR; the TCRdb copy retains only in-frame clones and omits some. Here the sample spans over 85,000 clones, approximately 70% being singletons. Concerning this clone: No antigen is known for it.

This TCR was recovered from a man aged 25 to 40 in good health and CMV-seronegative. The chain employs TRBV25-1 and TRBJ1-1, with D possibly being TRBD1 (6 bases). The sample comprised PBMCs. Here the CDR3 reads CASSPVGTSRGLNTEAFF. The CDR3 DNA reads TGTGCCAGCAGTCCTGTAGGAACCTCCAGGGGTTTGAACACTGAAGCTTTCTTT. Based on the CDR3 plus reference TRBV25-1 and TRBJ1-1, the full variable domain is EADIYQTPRYLVIGTGKKITLECSQTMGHDKMYWYQQDPGMELHLIHYSYGVNSTEKGDLSSESTVSRIRTEHFPLTLESARPSHTSQYLCASSPVGTSRGLNTEAFFGQGTRLTVV.